The 30 T cell receptor beta chains listed next were all sequenced from one sample in a study of blood T cell repertoires in COVID-19. Generated by immunoSEQ multiplex PCR, the TCRdb table keeps only in-frame clones and is missing some. The sample shows more than 30,000 clones, approximately 94% of them seen only once. Sequenced material: peripheral blood. These receptors came from a human donor with active COVID-19. The donor label of this sample is uncertain.

This rearrangement joins TRBV2 to TRBJ2-6; maybe TRBD2 (6 bases). V was shortened by 9 bases and J by 0 bases, with 9 bases between the two germline ends. The CDR3 is 14 residues long. CDR1 and CDR2 (germline): SNHLY, FYNNEI. CDR3 coding DNA: TGTGCCAGTATCGGGGGCTCTGGGGCCAACGTCCTGACTTTC. Translating gives CASIGGSGANVLTF.

The chain links TRBV5-1 to TRBJ1-2; 8 bases are a match to TRBD1. The length of the CDR3 is 14 residues. V was pared by 4 bases and J by 6 bases, with 8 bases of the junction left unmatched. Germline V gene data show CDR1 as SGHRS and CDR2 as YFSETQ. The CDR3 loop reads CASSTADRGNGYTF. CDR3 sequence (DNA): TGCGCCAGCAGCACCGCCGACAGGGGTAATGGCTACACCTTC. Drawing the rest from reference TRBV5-1 and TRBJ1-2, the complete variable domain is KAGVTQTPRYLIKTRGQQVTLSCSPISGHRSVSWYQQTPGQGLQFLFEYFSETQRNKGNFPGRFSGRQFSNSRSEMNVSTLELGDSALYLCASSTADRGNGYTFGSGTRLTVV.

This rearrangement joins TRBV7-2 to TRBJ2-3; TRBD2 matches 7 bases. There are 17 residues in the CDR3. Germline CDR1 is SGHTA and CDR2 is FQGNSA. V was clipped by 0 bases and J by 4 bases; unmatched bases: 10. The CDR3 protein is CASSLAGRGSYADTQYF. In DNA form, the CDR3 reads TGTGCCAGCAGCTTAGCGGGGCGCGGGAGTTACGCAGATACGCAGTATTTT.

The J gene is TRBJ2-7, the V gene TRBV6-6, with D perhaps matching TRBD2 (6 bases). The CDR3 contains 13 residues. With 5 bases removed from V and 6 bases from J, the gap between germline ends came to 14 bases. Germline loops: CDR1 MNHNY, CDR2 SVGAGI (reference sequence). The CDR3 nucleotides are TGTGCCAGCAGTGCGGGGCTAGCTGGCGAGCAGTACTTC. Its protein is CASSAGLAGEQYF.

V is TRBV28 and J is TRBJ2-7; TRBD1 matches at 10 bases. The CDR3 length is 12 residues. Germline values: CDR1 MDHEN, CDR2 SYDVKM. V trimming: 10 bases; J trimming: 5 bases; junction bases outside the gene matches: 5. The CDR3 reads CATGTGVNEQYF. The CDR3 DNA reads TGTGCCACCGGGACAGGGGTGAACGAGCAGTACTTC.

This chain uses TRBV6-5 with TRBJ1-3; D remains unclear. V shed 11 bases and J shed 0 bases, with 8 bases lying between them. This CDR3 has 12 amino acids. Germline CDR1 is MNHEY and CDR2 is SVGAGI. CDR3 DNA: TGTGCCGGCCGTACCTCTGGAAACACCATATATTTT. This translates into CAGRTSGNTIYF.

This rearrangement joins TRBV5-1 to TRBJ2-2; the D is unclear. In germline, CDR1 is SGHRS, CDR2 YFSETQ. Trimming cost V 2 bases and J 8 bases, with 13 bases left between them. The CDR3 is 14 amino acids. The CDR3 region has the DNA TGCGCCAGCAGCTTTAACGGAGTAGTGGGGGAGCTGTTTTTT. It specifies CASSFNGVVGELFF.

V is TRBV6-5 and J is TRBJ1-5, with D tentatively TRBD1 (5 bases). The CDR3 runs 13 residues. The germline gives CDR1 MNHEY, CDR2 SVGAGI. The germline V and J ends were trimmed by 11 bases and 6 bases, with 17 bases remaining between them. The CDR3 region is CAVRDPGFQPQHF. The CDR3 DNA follows: TGTGCCGTGCGGGACCCCGGCTTTCAGCCCCAGCATTTT.

The chain carries TRBV7-9 and TRBJ1-6; no reliable D call. The CDR3 is 12 residues long. CDR1 is SEHNR and CDR2 is FQNEAQ in the germline V gene (reference sequence). V was cut by 1 base and J by 9 bases, with 4 bases left in between. DNA for the CDR3: TGTGCCAGCAGCTTAGAGAGTTCACCCCTCCACTTT. It yields the protein CASSLESSPLHF. The full variable domain, its missing parts supplied by reference TRBV7-9 and TRBJ1-6, is DTGVSQNPRHKITKRGQNVTFRCDPISEHNRLYWYRQTLGQGPEFLTYFQNEAQLEKSRLLSDRFSAERPKGSFSTLEIQRTEQGDSAMYLCASSLESSPLHFGNGTRLTVT.

This clone was seen once. V gene TRBV6-5 combines with J gene TRBJ2-1; 8 bases are shared with TRBD2. Germline V gene sequence: CDR1 MNHEY, CDR2 SVGAGI. The CDR3 is 16 amino acids. V shed 0 bases and J 6 bases; nucleotides not matched to a gene: 7. The CDR3 is CASSYSREGLGNEQFF. The CDR3 DNA is TGTGCCAGCAGTTACTCCCGAGAGGGACTAGGCAATGAGCAGTTCTTC.

The chain recombines TRBV3-1 (or the pseudogene TRBV3-2) with TRBJ1-1; tentatively, D is TRBD1 (6 bases). CDR1 and CDR2 from the germline V gene are LGHDT and YNNKEL (reference sequence). This CDR3 is 14 amino acids long. The V end was cut by 4 bases, the J end by 5 bases, with 14 bases between. The CDR3, as DNA: TGTGCCAGCAGCCTAAGGGGGGGCCAGACTGAAGCTTTCTTT. Translated, it gives CASSLRGGQTEAFF.

V gene TRBV7-2 combines with J gene TRBJ2-2; possibly TRBD1 for D (6 bases). The CDR3 sequence is 13 residues long. The ends were cut back, 1 base at V and 8 bases at J, with 8 bases in the middle. CDR1 is SGHTA, CDR2 FQGNSA, per germline. CDR3 region: CASSLGGTGELFF. DNA of the CDR3: TGTGCCAGCAGCTTAGGTGGGACAGGGGAGCTGTTTTTT.

In its sample, this clone was seen once. The V call is TRBV12-5, the J call TRBJ2-3, with 12 bases that match TRBD1. V was pared by 0 bases and J by 2 bases, with 24 bases of the junction left unmatched. CDR1 and CDR2 from the germline V gene are LGHNT and FRNRAP. There are 24 residues in the CDR3. The CDR3 loop is CASGLVAGWDHRDRGQGNTDTQYF. CDR3 bases: TGTGCTAGTGGTTTGGTAGCGGGGTGGGACCACCGGGACAGGGGGCAAGGAAACACAGATACGCAGTATTTT.

The gene calls are TRBV15 and TRBJ2-1, with 7 bases identical to TRBD2. This CDR3 spans 13 amino acids. CDR1 is LNHNV, CDR2 YYDKDF, per germline (reference sequence). V lost 3 bases and J lost 8; bases outside the gene matches: 4. The CDR3: CATSSQGRDEQFF. The DNA of the CDR3 is TGTGCCACCAGCAGCCAAGGGAGGGATGAGCAGTTCTTC. The whole variable domain, remainder taken from reference TRBV15 and TRBJ2-1, is DAMVIQNPRYQVTQFGKPVTLSCSQTLNHNVMYWYQQKSSQAPKLLFHYYDKDFNNEADTPDNFQSRRPNTSFCFLDIRSPGLGDTAMYLCATSSQGRDEQFFGPGTRLTVL.

V is TRBV6-1 and J is TRBJ1-2, with D perhaps matching TRBD1 (5 bases). The CDR3 length is 13 residues. Between the trimmed V and J ends, which lost 2 bases and 3 bases, there was a span of 7 bases. CDR1 is MNHNS, CDR2 SASEGT, per germline. The CDR3 DNA sequence: TGTGCCAGCAGTGAACAGGGCCACTATGGCTACACCTTC. Protein: CASSEQGHYGYTF.

The chain links TRBV10-3 to TRBJ2-1; 8 bases fit TRBD1. The germline gives CDR1 ENHRY, CDR2 SYGVKD. The ends lost 7 bases at V and 6 bases at J; junction bases unmatched: 11. CDR3 length: 15 amino acids. The CDR3 loop is CAIKLEDRDGNEQFF. The CDR3 region has the DNA TGTGCCATCAAGCTCGAGGACAGGGATGGCAATGAGCAGTTCTTC.

The chain uses TRBV19 and TRBJ2-5; 7 bases are a match to TRBD2. This CDR3 comprises 14 residues. Germline lookup yields CDR1 LNHDA and CDR2 SQIVND (reference sequence). Losses at the gene ends were 6 bases for V and 2 bases for J; bases not matched to a gene: 6. This CDR3 reads CASSGRRQQETQYF. The DNA of the CDR3 is TGTGCCAGTAGCGGGAGGAGACAACAAGAGACCCAGTACTTC.

CDR3 residues: CASSLGQGREKLFF. The CDR3, as DNA: TGCGCCAGCAGCTTAGGACAGGGAAGGGAAAAACTGTTTTTT. The rearrangement links TRBV5-1 to TRBJ1-4, with 8 bases aligning to TRBD1. Germline CDR1 SGHRS, CDR2 YFSETQ. V shed 2 bases, J shed 8 bases, and the junction held 5 bases outside the gene matches. The CDR3 spans 14 residues.

The J gene is TRBJ2-7, the V gene TRBV7-2; TRBD1 is a possible D gene (6 bases). The CDR3 consists of 14 residues. In germline, CDR1 is SGHTA, CDR2 FQGNSA. Trimming removed 5 bases at V and 0 bases at J, with 11 bases between. CDR3 in amino acids: CASSLTGFSYEQYF. DNA for the CDR3: TGTGCCAGCAGCCTTACAGGGTTCTCCTACGAGCAGTACTTC.

The CDR3 coding sequence is TGTGCCATCATGGTTGAGACAGGGATCGGAGAGCTGTTTTTT. Translation gives CAIMVETGIGELFF. This chain links TRBV10-3 with TRBJ2-2; 7 bases match TRBD1. This CDR3 comprises 14 residues. CDR1 is ENHRY, CDR2 SYGVKD, per germline. The trim removed 7 bases at V and 11 bases at J, leaving 13 bases unmatched.

The V call is TRBV6-5, the J call TRBJ1-1; 7 positions agree with TRBD1. CDR1 MNHEY and CDR2 SVGAGI come from the germline V gene. The CDR3 totals 14 residues. V dropped 6 bases and J dropped 0; count of bases not matched to a gene: 4. CDR3 nucleotides: TGTGCCAGCAGACGCAGGGGGTTGAACACTGAAGCTTTCTTT. Amino acids: CASRRRGLNTEAFF.

The chain has TRBV18 and TRBJ2-2; D gene unclear. V gave up 2 bases and J gave up 0 bases, with 7 bases separating them. Germline V CDR1 and CDR2: KGHSH, LQKENI. This CDR3 has 15 residues. CDR3 in amino acids: CASSPGRTNTGELFF. The CDR3, as DNA: TGTGCCAGCTCACCAGGCAGGACGAACACCGGGGAGCTGTTTTTT.

This sequence joins TRBV14 and TRBJ1-6; D might be TRBD1 (6 bases). Germline CDR1 is SGHDN and CDR2 is FVKESK. The CDR3 spans 16 residues. V gave up 0 bases and J gave up 14 bases, with 20 bases separating them. In DNA, the CDR3 is TGTGCCAGCAGCCAAGACCGGGGCAGGGGCTTGATGACCCTCCACTTT. It translates to CASSQDRGRGLMTLHF. Full variable domain (remainder filled in from reference TRBV14 and TRBJ1-6): EAGVTQFPSHSVIEKGQTVTLRCDPISGHDNLYWYRRVMGKEIKFLLHFVKESKQDESGMPNNRFLAERTGGTYSTLKVQPAELEDSGVYFCASSQDRGRGLMTLHFGNGTRLTVT.

This clone was found once. The rearrangement joins TRBV11-2 to TRBJ2-5; tentative D call: TRBD2 (5 bases). The V gene lost 3 bases and the J gene lost 1 base, with 9 bases spanning the gap. Germline CDR1 SGHAT, CDR2 FQNNGV. This CDR3 is 14 amino acids long. The CDR3 nucleotides are TGTGCCAGCAGCTTCCAGCGGAGCCAAGAGACCCAGTACTTC. Translated: CASSFQRSQETQYF.

The chain has TRBV7-2 and TRBJ2-5; 15 nucleotides line up with TRBD2. J was trimmed by 5 bases and V by 1 base; bases with no gene match: 11. The CDR3 spans 19 residues. The germline V gene has CDR1 SGHTA and CDR2 FQGNSA. For the CDR3, the DNA is TGTGCCAGCAGCTTAGTCCCTTGGACTAGCGGGAGGGCCCGGGAGACCCAGTACTTC. This sequence encodes CASSLVPWTSGRARETQYF.

The rearrangement uses TRBV19 and TRBJ1-2; the match to TRBD1 covers 10 bases. The trim removed 4 bases at V and 3 bases at J, leaving 17 bases unmatched. The germline V gene encodes CDR1 LNHDA and CDR2 SQIVND (reference sequence). CDR3 length: 19 amino acids. The chain's CDR3 is CASSTLNRDRGLRDYGYTF. The DNA for the CDR3 is TGTGCCAGTAGTACGCTAAACCGGGACAGGGGTTTGCGGGACTATGGCTACACCTTC.

There are a few counts of this clone. This chain links TRBV29-1 with TRBJ1-1; no clear D. The V gene's germline CDR1 is SQVTM and CDR2 ANQGSEA. The V end was cut by 4 bases, the J end by 4 bases, with 16 bases between. The CDR3 length is 14 residues. The CDR3 loop reads CSVGLSGRGTEAFF. For the CDR3, the DNA is TGCAGCGTTGGGCTCAGTGGTCGGGGCACTGAAGCTTTCTTT.

The chain recombines TRBV21-1 with TRBJ1-1; the tabulated D call, TRBD1, remains unverified against the DNA. TRBV21-1 is described as a pseudogene. The CDR3 totals 14 residues. In DNA form, the CDR3 reads TGTGCCAGCAGCACTCCCCGACAGTACACTGAAGCTTTCTTT. Residues: CASSTPRQYTEAFF.

There are a few counts of this clone. This chain joins TRBV2 and TRBJ2-5; 8 positions agree with TRBD2. The CDR3 is 15 amino acids. Germline assignment: CDR1 SNHLY and CDR2 FYNNEI. V lost 2 bases and J lost 2; bases outside the gene matches: 4. The DNA for the CDR3 is TGTGCCAGCAGTGAATGGCGGGAGGTTCAAGAGACCCAGTACTTC. This sequence encodes CASSEWREVQETQYF.

The chain uses TRBV14 and TRBJ1-1, with D possibly matching TRBD1 (6 bases). The CDR3 contains 16 residues. The V end was cut by 3 bases, the J end by 1 base, with 15 bases between. Per germline, CDR1 SGHDN and CDR2 FVKESK. Here the CDR3 DNA reads TGTGCCAGCAGCCAGGTGCCAGGGGCTCGGAACACTGAAGCTTTCTTT. This sequence encodes CASSQVPGARNTEAFF.